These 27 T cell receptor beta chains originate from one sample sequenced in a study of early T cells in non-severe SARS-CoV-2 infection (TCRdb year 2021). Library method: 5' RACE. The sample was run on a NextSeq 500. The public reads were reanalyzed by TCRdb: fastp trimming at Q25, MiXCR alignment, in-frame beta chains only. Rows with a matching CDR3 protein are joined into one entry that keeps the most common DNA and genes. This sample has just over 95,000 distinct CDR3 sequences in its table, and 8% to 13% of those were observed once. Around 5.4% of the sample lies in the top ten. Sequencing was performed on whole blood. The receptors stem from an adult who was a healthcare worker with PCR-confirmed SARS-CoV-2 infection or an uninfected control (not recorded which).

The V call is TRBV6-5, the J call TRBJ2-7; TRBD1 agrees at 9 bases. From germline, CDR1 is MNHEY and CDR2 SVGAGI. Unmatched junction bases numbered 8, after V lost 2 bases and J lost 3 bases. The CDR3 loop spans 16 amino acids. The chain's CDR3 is CASSYTGTGQVYEQYF. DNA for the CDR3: TGTGCCAGCAGTTACACGGGGACAGGGCAGGTCTACGAGCAGTACTTC.

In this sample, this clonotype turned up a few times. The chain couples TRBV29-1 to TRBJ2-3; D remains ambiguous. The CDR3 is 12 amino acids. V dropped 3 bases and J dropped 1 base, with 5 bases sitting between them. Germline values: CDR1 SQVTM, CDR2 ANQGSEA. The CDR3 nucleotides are TGCAGCGTTGACGTTGGCACAGATACGCAGTATTTT. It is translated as CSVDVGTDTQYF.

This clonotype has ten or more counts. As DNA, the CDR3 is TGTGCCTGGAGATTAGCGGGGGATGCCGTGGCCCAGTACTTC. Its translation is CAWRLAGDAVAQYF. This chain links TRBV30 with TRBJ2-5; 9 positions agree with TRBD2. V trimming: 3 bases; J trimming: 9 bases; junction bases outside the gene matches: 11. This CDR3 is built from 14 residues. Germline V gives CDR1 GTSNPN, CDR2 SVGIG (reference sequence).

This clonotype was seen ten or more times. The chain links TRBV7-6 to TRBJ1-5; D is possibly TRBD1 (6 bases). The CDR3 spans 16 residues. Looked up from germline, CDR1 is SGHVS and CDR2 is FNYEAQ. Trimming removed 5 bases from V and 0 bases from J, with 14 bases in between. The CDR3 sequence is CASSASQGYSNQPQHF. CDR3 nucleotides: TGTGCCAGCAGCGCCTCACAGGGTTATAGCAATCAGCCCCAGCATTTT.

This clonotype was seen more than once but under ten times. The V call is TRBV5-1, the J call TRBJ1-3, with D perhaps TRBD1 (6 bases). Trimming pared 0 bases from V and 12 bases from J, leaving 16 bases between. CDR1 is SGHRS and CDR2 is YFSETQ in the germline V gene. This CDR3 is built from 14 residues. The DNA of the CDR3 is TGCGCCAGCAGCTTGGACAGGGTCACAGGTGGCATATATTTT. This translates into CASSLDRVTGGIYF. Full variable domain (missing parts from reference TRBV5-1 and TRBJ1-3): KAGVTQTPRYLIKTRGQQVTLSCSPISGHRSVSWYQQTPGQGLQFLFEYFSETQRNKGNFPGRFSGRQFSNSRSEMNVSTLELGDSALYLCASSLDRVTGGIYFGEGSWLTVV.

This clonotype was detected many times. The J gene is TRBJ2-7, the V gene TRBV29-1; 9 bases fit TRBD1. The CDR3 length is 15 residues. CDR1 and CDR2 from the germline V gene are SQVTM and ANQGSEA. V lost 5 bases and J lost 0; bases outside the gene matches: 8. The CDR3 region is CSVPKEDRGSYEQYF. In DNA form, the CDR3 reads TGCAGCGTTCCAAAAGAGGACAGGGGCTCCTACGAGCAGTACTTC.

CDR3: CASSLGLAGYTGELFF. CDR3 sequence (DNA): TGTGCCAGCAGCTTGGGACTAGCGGGGTACACCGGGGAGCTGTTTTTT. J is TRBJ2-2 and V is TRBV5-4, with 11 nucleotides matching TRBD2. CDR1 SGHNT and CDR2 YYREEE come from the germline V gene (reference sequence). CDR3 length: 16 residues. V gave up 0 bases and J gave up 3 bases; unmatched junction bases: 1.

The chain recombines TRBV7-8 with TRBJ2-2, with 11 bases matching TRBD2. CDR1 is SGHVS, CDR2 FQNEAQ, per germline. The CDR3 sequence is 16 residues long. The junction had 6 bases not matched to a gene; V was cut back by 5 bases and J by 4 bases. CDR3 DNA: TGTGCCAGCAGCGTAGGACTAGCGGGTATCACCGGGGAGCTGTTTTTT. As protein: CASSVGLAGITGELFF.

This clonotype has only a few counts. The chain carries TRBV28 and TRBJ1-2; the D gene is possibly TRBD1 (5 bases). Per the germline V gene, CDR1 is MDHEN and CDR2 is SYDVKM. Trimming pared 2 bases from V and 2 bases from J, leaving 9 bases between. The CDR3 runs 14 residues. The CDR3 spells CASSLGQGNYGYTF. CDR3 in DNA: TGTGCCAGCAGTTTAGGGCAGGGAAACTATGGCTACACCTTC.

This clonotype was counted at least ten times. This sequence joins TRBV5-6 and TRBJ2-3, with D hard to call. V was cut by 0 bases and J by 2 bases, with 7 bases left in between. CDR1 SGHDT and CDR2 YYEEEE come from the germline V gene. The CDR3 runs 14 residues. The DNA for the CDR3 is TGTGCCAGCAGCTTGGGAATAACCACAGATACGCAGTATTTT. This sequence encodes CASSLGITTDTQYF. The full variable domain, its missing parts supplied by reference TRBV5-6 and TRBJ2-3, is DAGVTQSPTHLIKTRGQQVTLRCSPKSGHDTVSWYQQALGQGPQFIFQYYEEEERQRGNFPDRFSGHQFPNYSSELNVNALLLGDSALYLCASSLGITTDTQYFGPGTRLTVL.

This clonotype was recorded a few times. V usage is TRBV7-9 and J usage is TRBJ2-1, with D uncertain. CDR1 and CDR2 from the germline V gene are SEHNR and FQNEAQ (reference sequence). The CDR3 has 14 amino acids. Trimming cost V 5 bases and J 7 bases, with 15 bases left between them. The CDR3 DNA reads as TGTGCCAGCAGCCTTCGCGACCCCGGGAATGAGCAGTTCTTC. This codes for CASSLRDPGNEQFF.

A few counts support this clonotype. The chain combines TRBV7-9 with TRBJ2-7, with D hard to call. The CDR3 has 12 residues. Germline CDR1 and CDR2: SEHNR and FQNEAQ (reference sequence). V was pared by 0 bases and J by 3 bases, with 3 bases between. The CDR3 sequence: CASSLANYEQYF. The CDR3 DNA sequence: TGTGCCAGCAGCTTAGCCAACTACGAGCAGTACTTC.

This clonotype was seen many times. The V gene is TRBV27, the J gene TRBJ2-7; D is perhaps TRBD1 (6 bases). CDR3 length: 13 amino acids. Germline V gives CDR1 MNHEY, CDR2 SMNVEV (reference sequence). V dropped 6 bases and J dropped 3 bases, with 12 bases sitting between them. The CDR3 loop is CASRPTGVYEQYF. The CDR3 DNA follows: TGTGCCAGCAGGCCGACAGGTGTCTACGAGCAGTACTTC.

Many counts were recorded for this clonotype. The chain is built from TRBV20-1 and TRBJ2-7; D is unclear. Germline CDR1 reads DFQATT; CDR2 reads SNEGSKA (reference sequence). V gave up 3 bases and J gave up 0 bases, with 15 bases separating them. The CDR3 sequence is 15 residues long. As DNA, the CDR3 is TGCAGTGCTAGGATCCCAGCCCTGGTCTCCTACGAGCAGTACTTC. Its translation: CSARIPALVSYEQYF.

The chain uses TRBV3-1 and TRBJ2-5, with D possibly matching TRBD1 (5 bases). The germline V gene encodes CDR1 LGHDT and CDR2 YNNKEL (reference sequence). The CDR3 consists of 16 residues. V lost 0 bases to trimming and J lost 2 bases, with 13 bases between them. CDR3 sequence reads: CASSQDLGAGQETQYF. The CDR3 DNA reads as TGTGCCAGCAGCCAAGATTTAGGGGCAGGACAAGAGACCCAGTACTTC.

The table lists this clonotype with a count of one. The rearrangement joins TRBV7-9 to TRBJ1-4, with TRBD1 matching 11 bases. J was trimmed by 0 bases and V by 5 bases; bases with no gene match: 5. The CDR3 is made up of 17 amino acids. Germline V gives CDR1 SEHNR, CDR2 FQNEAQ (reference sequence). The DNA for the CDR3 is TGTGCCAGCAGCCAGGACAGGGGGCCAGCAACTAATGAAAAACTGTTTTTT. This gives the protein CASSQDRGPATNEKLFF.

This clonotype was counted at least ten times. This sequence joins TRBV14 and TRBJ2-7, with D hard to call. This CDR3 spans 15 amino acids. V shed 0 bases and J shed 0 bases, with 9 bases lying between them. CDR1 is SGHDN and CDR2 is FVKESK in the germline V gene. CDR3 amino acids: CASSQEGRSSYEQYF. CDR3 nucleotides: TGTGCCAGCAGCCAAGAGGGTCGGAGCTCCTACGAGCAGTACTTC.

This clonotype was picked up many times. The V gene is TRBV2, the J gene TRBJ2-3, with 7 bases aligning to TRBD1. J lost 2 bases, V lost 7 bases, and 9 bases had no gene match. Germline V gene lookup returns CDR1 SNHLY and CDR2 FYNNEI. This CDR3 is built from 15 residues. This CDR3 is CASTRGQRNTDTQYF. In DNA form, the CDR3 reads TGTGCCAGCACCCGGGGACAGAGAAACACAGATACGCAGTATTTT.

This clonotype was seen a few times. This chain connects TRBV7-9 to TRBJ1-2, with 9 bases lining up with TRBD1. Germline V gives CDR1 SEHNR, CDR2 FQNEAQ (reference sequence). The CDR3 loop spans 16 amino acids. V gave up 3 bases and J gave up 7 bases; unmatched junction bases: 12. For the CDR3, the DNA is TGTGCCAGCAGCTTTCCGCCAGGACAGGGGAGTACTGGCTACACCTTC. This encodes CASSFPPGQGSTGYTF.

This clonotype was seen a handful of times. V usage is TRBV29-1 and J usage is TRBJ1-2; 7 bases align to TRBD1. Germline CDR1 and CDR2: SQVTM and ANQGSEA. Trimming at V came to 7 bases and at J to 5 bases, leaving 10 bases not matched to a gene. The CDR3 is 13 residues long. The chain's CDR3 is CSALTRQGYGYTF. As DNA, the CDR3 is TGCAGCGCCCTTACGAGACAGGGTTATGGCTACACCTTC.

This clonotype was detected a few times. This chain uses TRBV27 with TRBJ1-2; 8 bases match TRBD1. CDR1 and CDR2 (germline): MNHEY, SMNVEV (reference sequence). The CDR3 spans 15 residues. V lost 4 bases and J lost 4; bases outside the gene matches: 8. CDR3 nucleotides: TGTGCCAGCAGTTCAGTACAGGGGGGAAGCTATGGCTACACCTTC. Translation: CASSSVQGGSYGYTF.

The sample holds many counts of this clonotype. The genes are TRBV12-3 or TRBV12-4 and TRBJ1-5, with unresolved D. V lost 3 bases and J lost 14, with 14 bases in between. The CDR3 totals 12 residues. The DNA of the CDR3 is TGTGCCAGCAGTTTGATGACCCAAGGGAAGCATTTT. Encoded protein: CASSLMTQGKHF.

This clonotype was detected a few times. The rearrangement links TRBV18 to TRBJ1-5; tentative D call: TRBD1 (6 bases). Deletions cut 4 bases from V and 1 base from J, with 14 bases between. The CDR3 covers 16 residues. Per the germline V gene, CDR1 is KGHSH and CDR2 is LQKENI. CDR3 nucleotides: TGTGCCAGCTCACTACAGGGACCGGGAAGCAATCAGCCCCAGCATTTT. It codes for CASSLQGPGSNQPQHF.

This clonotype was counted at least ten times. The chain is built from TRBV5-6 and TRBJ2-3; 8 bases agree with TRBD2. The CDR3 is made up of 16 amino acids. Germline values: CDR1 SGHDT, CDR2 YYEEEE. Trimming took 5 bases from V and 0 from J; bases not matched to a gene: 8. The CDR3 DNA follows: TGTGCCAGCAGAACCTTAGCGGGGCAAAGCACAGATACGCAGTATTTT. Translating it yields CASRTLAGQSTDTQYF.

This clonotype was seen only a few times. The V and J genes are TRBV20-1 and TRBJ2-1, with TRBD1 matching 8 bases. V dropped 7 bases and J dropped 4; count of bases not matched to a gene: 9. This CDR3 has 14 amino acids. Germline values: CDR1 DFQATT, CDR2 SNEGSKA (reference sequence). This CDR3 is CSVPATGGYNEQFF. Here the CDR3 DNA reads TGCAGTGTCCCCGCAACAGGGGGGTACAATGAGCAGTTCTTC.

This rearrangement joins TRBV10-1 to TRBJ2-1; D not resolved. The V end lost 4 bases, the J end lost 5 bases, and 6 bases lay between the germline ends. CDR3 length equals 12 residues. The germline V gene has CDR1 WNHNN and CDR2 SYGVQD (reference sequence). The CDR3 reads CASSGSNNEQFF. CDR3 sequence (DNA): TGCGCCAGCAGTGGTAGCAACAATGAGCAGTTCTTC.

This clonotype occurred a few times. The CDR3 nucleotides are TGTGCCAGTAGTATGGGCTCTTTTGAGACCCAGTACTTC. It codes for CASSMGSFETQYF. This chain connects TRBV19 to TRBJ2-5; D ambiguous. This CDR3 region has 13 residues. Trimming pared 3 bases from V and 5 bases from J, leaving 10 bases between. CDR1 and CDR2 from the germline V gene are LNHDA and SQIVND (reference sequence).